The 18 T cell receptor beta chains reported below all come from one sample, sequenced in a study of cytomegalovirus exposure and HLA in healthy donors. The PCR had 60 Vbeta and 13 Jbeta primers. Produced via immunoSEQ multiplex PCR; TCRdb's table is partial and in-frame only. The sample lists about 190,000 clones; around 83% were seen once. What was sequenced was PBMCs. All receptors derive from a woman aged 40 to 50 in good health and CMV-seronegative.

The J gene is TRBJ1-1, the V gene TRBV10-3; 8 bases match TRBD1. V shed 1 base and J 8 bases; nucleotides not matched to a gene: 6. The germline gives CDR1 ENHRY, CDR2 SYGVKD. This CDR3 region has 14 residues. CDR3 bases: TGTGCCATCAGTGAGTGGGGGACAGGCCCCGAAGCTTTCTTT. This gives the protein CAISEWGTGPEAFF.

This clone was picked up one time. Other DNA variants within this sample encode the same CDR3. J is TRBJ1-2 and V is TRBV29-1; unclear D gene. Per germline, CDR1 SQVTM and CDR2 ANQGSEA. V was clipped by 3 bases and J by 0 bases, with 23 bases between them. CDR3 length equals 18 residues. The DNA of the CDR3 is TGCAGCGTTGAGGAGTTTCCACACGCGGGTGAGGCTAACTATGGCTACACCTTC. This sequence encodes CSVEEFPHAGEANYGYTF. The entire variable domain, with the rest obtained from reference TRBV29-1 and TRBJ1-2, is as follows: SAVISQKPSRDICQRGTSLTIQCQVDSQVTMMFWYRQQPGQSLTLIATANQGSEATYESGFVIDKFPISRPNLTFSTLTVSNMSPEDSSIYLCSVEEFPHAGEANYGYTFGSGTRLTVV.

CDR3 protein: CASSPNSGEAFF. The CDR3 DNA reads as TGTGCCAGCTCACCAAACAGCGGTGAAGCTTTCTTT. The rearrangement joins TRBV18 to TRBJ1-1, with no clear D. The germline gives CDR1 KGHSH, CDR2 LQKENI. This CDR3 comprises 12 residues. The V gene lost 2 bases and the J gene lost 7 bases, with 8 bases spanning the gap.

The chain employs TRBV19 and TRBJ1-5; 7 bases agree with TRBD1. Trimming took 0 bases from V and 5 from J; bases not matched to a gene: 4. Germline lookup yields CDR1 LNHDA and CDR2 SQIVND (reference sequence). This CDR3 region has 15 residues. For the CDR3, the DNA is TGTGCCAGTAGTATAGAATGGGACAGTCATCAGCCCCAGCATTTT. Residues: CASSIEWDSHQPQHF.

CDR3 sequence (DNA): TGTGCCAGCAGTGAAGCAACAGGGGCTAACTATGGCTACACCTTC. As protein: CASSEATGANYGYTF. The V gene is TRBV6-1, the J gene TRBJ1-2; 7 bases align to TRBD1. Germline V gene data show CDR1 as MNHNS and CDR2 as SASEGT. CDR3 length equals 15 residues. J gave up 0 bases and V 0 bases, and 1 base lay outside the gene matches.

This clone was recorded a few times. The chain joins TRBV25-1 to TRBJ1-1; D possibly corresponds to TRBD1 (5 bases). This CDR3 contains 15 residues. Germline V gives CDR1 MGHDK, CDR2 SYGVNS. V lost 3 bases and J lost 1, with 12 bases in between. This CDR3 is CASSDSWGENTEAFF. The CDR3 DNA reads TGTGCCAGCAGTGATTCTTGGGGGGAGAACACTGAAGCTTTCTTT.

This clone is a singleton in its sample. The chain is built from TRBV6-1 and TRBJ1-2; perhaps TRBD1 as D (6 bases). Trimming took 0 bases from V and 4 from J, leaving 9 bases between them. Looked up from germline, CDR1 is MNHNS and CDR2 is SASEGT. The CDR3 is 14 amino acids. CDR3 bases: TGTGCCAGCAGTGAAGCAGGACAGTTCTATGGCTACACCTTC. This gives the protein CASSEAGQFYGYTF.

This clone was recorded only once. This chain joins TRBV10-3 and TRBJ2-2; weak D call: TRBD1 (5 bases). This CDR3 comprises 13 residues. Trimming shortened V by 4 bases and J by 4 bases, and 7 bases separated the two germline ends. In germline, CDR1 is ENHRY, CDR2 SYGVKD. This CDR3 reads CAISGTTTGELFF. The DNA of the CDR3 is TGTGCCATCAGTGGGACAACCACCGGGGAGCTGTTTTTT.

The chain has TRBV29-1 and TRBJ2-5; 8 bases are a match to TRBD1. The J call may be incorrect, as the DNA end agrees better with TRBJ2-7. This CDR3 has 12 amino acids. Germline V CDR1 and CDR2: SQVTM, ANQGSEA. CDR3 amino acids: CSVRTGPYEQYF. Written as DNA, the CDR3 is TGCAGCGTCCGGACAGGGCCCTACGAGCAGTACTTC.

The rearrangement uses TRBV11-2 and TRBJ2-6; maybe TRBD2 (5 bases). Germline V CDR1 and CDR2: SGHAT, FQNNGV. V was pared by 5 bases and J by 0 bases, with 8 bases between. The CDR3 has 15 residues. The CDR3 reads CASSKRGSGANVLTF. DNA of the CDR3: TGTGCCAGCAGCAAACGGGGCTCTGGGGCCAACGTCCTGACTTTC. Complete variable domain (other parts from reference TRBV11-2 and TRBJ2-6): EAGVAQSPRYKIIEKRQSVAFWCNPISGHATLYWYQQILGQGPKLLIQFQNNGVVDDSQLPKDRFSAERLKGVDSTLKIQPAKLEDSAVYLCASSKRGSGANVLTFGAGSRLTVL.

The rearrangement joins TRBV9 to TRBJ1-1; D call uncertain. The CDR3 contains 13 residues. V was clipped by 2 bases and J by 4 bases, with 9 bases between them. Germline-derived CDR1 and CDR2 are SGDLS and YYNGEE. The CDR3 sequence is CASSVGVGTEAFF. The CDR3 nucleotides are TGTGCCAGCAGCGTCGGAGTGGGCACTGAAGCTTTCTTT.

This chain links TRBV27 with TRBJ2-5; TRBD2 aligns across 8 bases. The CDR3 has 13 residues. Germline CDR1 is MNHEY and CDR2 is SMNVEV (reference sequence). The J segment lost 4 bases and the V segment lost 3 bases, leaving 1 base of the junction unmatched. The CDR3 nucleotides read TGTGCCAGCAGTTTCCTAGCGGGAGAGACCCAGTACTTC. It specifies CASSFLAGETQYF.

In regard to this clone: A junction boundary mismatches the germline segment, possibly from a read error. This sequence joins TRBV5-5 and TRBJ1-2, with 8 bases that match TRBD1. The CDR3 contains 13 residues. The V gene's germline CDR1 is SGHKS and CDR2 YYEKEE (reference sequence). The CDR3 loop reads CASSLSGQGDSAF. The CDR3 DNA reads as TGTGCCAGCAGCTTATCAGGACAGGGCGATTCAGCCTTC.

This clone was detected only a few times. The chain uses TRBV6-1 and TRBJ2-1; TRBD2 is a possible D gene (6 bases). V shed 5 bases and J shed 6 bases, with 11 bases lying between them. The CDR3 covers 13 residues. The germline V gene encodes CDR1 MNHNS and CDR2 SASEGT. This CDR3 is CASSRLVGNEQFF. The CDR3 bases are TGTGCCAGCAGTCGACTAGTAGGCAATGAGCAGTTCTTC.

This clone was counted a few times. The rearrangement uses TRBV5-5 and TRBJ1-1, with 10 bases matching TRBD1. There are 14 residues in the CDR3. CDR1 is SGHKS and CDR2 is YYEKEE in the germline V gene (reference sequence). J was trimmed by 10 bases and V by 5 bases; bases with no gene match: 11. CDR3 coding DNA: TGTGCCAGCAGAATACTCCGATGGGACAGGGGAGCTTTCTTT. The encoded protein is CASRILRWDRGAFF.

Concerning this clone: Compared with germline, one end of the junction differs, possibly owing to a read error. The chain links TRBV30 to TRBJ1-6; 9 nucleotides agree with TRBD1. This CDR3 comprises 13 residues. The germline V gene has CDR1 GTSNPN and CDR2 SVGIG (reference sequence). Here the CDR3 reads CAWNQGQGEGVYF. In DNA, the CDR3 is TGTGCCTGGAACCAGGGACAGGGCGAGGGGGTGTACTTT.

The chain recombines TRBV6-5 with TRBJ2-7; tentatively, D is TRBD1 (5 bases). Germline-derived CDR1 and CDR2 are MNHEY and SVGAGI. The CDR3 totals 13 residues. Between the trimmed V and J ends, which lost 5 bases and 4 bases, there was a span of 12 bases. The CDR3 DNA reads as TGTGCCAGCAGTCGAACAGGAATTTACGAGCAGTACTTC. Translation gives CASSRTGIYEQYF.

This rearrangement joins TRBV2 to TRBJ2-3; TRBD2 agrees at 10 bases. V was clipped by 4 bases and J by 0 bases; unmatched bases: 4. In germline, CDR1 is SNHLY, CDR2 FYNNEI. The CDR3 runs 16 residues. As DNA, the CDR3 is TGTGCCAGCAGTGCAACGACTAGCGGGAGCACAGATACGCAGTATTTT. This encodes CASSATTSGSTDTQYF.